One sample yielded the 3 T cell receptor beta chains listed below, sequenced in a study of blood T cell repertoires in COVID-19. The table came from immunoSEQ multiplex PCR; TCRdb's copy has only in-frame clones and leaves some out. The sample has some 83,000 clones, around 80% seen once; the top ten hold just over 20%. Material: peripheral blood. The source is a human donor in a cohort sampled during active COVID-19.

The CDR3 spells CASTRTGSQPQHF. The CDR3 nucleotides read TGTGCCAGTACCAGGACAGGGTCCCAGCCCCAGCATTTT. The chain is built from TRBV19 and TRBJ1-5; 8 bases are a match to TRBD1. This CDR3 has 13 residues. The V and J ends lost 7 bases and 7 bases, in that order; junction bases with no gene match: 6. Per germline, CDR1 LNHDA and CDR2 SQIVND (reference sequence). The variable domain in full, completed from reference TRBV19 and TRBJ1-5, reads DGGITQSPKYLFRKEGQNVTLSCEQNLNHDAMYWYRQDPGQGLRLIYYSQIVNDFQKGDIAEGYSVSREKKESFPLTVTSAQKNPTAFYLCASTRTGSQPQHFGDGTRLSIL.

The rearrangement uses TRBV3-1 (or the pseudogene TRBV3-2) and TRBJ2-7, with 8 nucleotides matching TRBD1. From germline, CDR1 is LGHDT and CDR2 YNNKEL (reference sequence). V trimming: 4 bases; J trimming: 2 bases; junction bases outside the gene matches: 4. The CDR3 is 14 residues long. CDR3 nucleotides: TGTGCCAGCAGCCGGTGGACAGGGACCTACGAGCAGTACTTC. Its translation is CASSRWTGTYEQYF.

The chain links TRBV2 to TRBJ2-3; TRBD2 matches at 8 bases. The length of the CDR3 is 14 residues. Germline assignment: CDR1 SNHLY and CDR2 FYNNEI. V was clipped by 9 bases and J by 1 base; unmatched bases: 6. CDR3 in DNA: TGTGCCAGGGGGACTAGTAGGGGCACAGATACGCAGTATTTT. It encodes CARGTSRGTDTQYF.